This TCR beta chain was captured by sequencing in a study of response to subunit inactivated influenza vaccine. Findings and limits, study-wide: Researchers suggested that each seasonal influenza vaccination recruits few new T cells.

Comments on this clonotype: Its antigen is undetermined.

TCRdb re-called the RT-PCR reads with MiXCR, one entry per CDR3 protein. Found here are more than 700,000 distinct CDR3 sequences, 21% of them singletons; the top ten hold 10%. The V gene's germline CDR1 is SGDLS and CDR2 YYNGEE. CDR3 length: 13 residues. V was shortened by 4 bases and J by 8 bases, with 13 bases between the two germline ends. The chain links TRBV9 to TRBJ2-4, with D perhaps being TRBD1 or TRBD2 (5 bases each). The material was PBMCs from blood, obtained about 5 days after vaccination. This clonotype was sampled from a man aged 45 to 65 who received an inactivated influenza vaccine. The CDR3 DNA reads TGTGCCAGCAGCCCCCGGGACCAGGACATTCAGTACTTC. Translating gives CASSPRDQDIQYF.